The 20 T cell receptor beta chains presented below share a single source sample, sequenced in a study of blood T cells in healthy people across ages. Primed by a sample-barcoded 5' primer and a J-beta primer mix, a second PCR proceeded for 7 to 11 cycles. TCRdb reanalysed the 5' RACE reads using MiXCR and keeps one entry per CDR3 protein. The sample lists about 1.4 million distinct CDR3 sequences; around 55% were seen once. The sequenced sample consisted of blood. The source of these receptors is a man in his late teens or twenties in good health.

This clonotype was picked up a small number of times. The chain combines TRBV4-1 with TRBJ2-7; a possible D gene is TRBD1 (6 bases). The CDR3 spans 14 residues. Looked up from germline, CDR1 is MGHRA and CDR2 is YSYEKL. V dropped 4 bases and J dropped 0 bases, with 10 bases sitting between them. CDR3 residues: CASSPRDISYEQYF. The CDR3 DNA reads TGCGCCAGCAGCCCCCGGGACATCTCCTACGAGCAGTACTTC.

This chain uses TRBV7-2 with TRBJ2-3; weak D call: TRBD1 (6 bases). The germline V gene encodes CDR1 SGHTA and CDR2 FQGNSA. The CDR3 is made up of 15 amino acids. V was clipped by 7 bases and J by 6 bases, with 20 bases between them. The CDR3 DNA sequence: TGTGCCAGCACCATAGGGGGACGGTCGAGGGATACGCAGTATTTT. Its translation is CASTIGGRSRDTQYF.

Only a few counts were recorded for this clonotype. J is TRBJ2-3 and V is TRBV14; D might be TRBD2 (6 bases). Trimming cost V 1 base and J 8 bases, with 16 bases left between them. Germline lookup yields CDR1 SGHDN and CDR2 FVKESK. This CDR3 has 15 residues. Here the CDR3 DNA reads TGTGCCAGCAGCCAAGGGGACTTCTCTGAGGGTACGCAGTATTTT. This translates into CASSQGDFSEGTQYF.

The chain joins TRBV20-1 to TRBJ2-7, with D perhaps given as TRBD1 or TRBD2 (5 bases each). Germline loops: CDR1 DFQATT, CDR2 SNEGSKA (reference sequence). CDR3 length: 13 amino acids. Trimming pared 6 bases from V and 2 bases from J, leaving 14 bases between. CDR3 amino acids: CSANIMGAYEQYF. Here the CDR3 DNA reads TGCAGTGCCAATATTATGGGGGCCTACGAGCAGTACTTC.

This clonotype was observed a handful of times. This chain connects TRBV12-3 or TRBV12-4 to TRBJ2-1; D may be TRBD1 (6 bases). Trimming pared 5 bases from V and 9 bases from J, leaving 8 bases between. CDR3 length: 11 amino acids. CDR3: CASSRQVEQFF. The CDR3 DNA sequence: TGTGCCAGCAGTCGACAGGTTGAGCAGTTCTTC.

The rearrangement uses TRBV4-2 and TRBJ1-6, with 9 positions matching TRBD1. Germline CDR1 and CDR2: LGHNA and YNFKEQ. The trim removed 4 bases at V and 7 bases at J, leaving 5 bases unmatched. The CDR3 loop spans 15 amino acids. In DNA form, the CDR3 reads TGTGCCAGCAGCCTGGGGGACAGGGACAATTCACCCCTCCACTTT. Its translation: CASSLGDRDNSPLHF.

CDR3 loop: CASSQELELGGYTF. CDR3 nucleotide sequence: TGTGCCAGCAGCCAAGAACTAGAACTGGGAGGCTACACCTTC. The chain joins TRBV4-2 to TRBJ1-2; D gene ambiguous. CDR1 LGHNA and CDR2 YNFKEQ come from the germline V gene. The CDR3 runs to 14 residues. V dropped 0 bases and J dropped 8 bases, with 13 bases sitting between them.

This clonotype was seen more than once but under ten times. The rearrangement uses TRBV7-2 and TRBJ2-3; no clear D. The V gene's germline CDR1 is SGHTA and CDR2 FQGNSA. The germline V and J ends were trimmed by 5 bases and 2 bases, with 8 bases remaining between them. The CDR3 sequence is 13 residues long. CDR3 in amino acids: CASSRDNTDTQYF. DNA for the CDR3: TGTGCCAGCAGCCGCGACAACACAGATACGCAGTATTTT.

The table lists this clonotype with a count of one. This sequence joins TRBV12-3 or TRBV12-4 and TRBJ2-7; TRBD1 matches 10 bases. The CDR3 spans 15 residues. J gave up 7 bases and V 7 bases, and 13 bases lay outside the gene matches. CDR3 sequence reads: CASIQTGGTYNEQYF. The CDR3 region has the DNA TGTGCCAGCATCCAGACAGGGGGCACCTACAATGAGCAGTACTTC.

The V and J genes are TRBV7-2 and TRBJ1-2; TRBD1 agrees at 8 bases. The CDR3 is 15 amino acids. V dropped 5 bases and J dropped 6; count of bases not matched to a gene: 11. Germline V gives CDR1 SGHTA, CDR2 FQGNSA. The CDR3: CASSVTGATIDGYTF. CDR3 DNA sequence: TGTGCCAGCAGCGTGACAGGGGCGACCATTGATGGCTACACCTTC.

This rearrangement joins TRBV6-5 to TRBJ1-1; the D is unclear. The CDR3 runs 14 residues. V shed 2 bases and J shed 1 base, with 8 bases lying between them. The germline CDR1 and CDR2 sequences are MNHEY and SVGAGI. The CDR3 loop is CASSYMGRNTEAFF. As DNA, the CDR3 is TGTGCCAGCAGTTACATGGGGAGGAACACTGAAGCTTTCTTT.

In its sample, this clonotype was seen a few times. The genes are TRBV25-1 and TRBJ1-4; 7 nucleotides line up with TRBD1. The V segment lost 2 bases and the J segment 5 bases; nucleotides outside the gene matches: 11. Germline V CDR1 and CDR2: MGHDK, SYGVNS. This CDR3 region has 17 residues. For the CDR3, the DNA is TGTGCCAGCAGTGAAGGAGGAAATAGGGGGCAAAATGAAAAACTGTTTTTT. Translation: CASSEGGNRGQNEKLFF.

This chain connects TRBV7-2 to TRBJ2-7; the D call may be TRBD1 or TRBD2 (5 bases each). Deletions cut 4 bases from V and 1 base from J, with 11 bases between. The CDR3 is 14 amino acids. CDR1 is SGHTA and CDR2 is FQGNSA in the germline V gene. The CDR3 loop is CASSSGRTSYEQYF. The CDR3, as DNA: TGTGCCAGCAGCTCGGGGCGAACTTCCTACGAGCAGTACTTC.

The chain uses TRBV20-1 and TRBJ2-7; either TRBD1 or TRBD2 may fit D (6 bases each). The germline gives CDR1 DFQATT, CDR2 SNEGSKA (reference sequence). The CDR3 has 18 amino acids. Trimming took off 0 bases at V and 3 bases at J, with 24 bases between the two ends. CDR3 bases: TGCAGTGCTAGAGATCTCGGTTCGGCGTCCGGGGGCGTCTACGAGCAGTACTTC. Amino acids: CSARDLGSASGGVYEQYF.

This chain connects TRBV4-1 to TRBJ2-2, with D unclear. This CDR3 has 14 residues. Germline CDR1 MGHRA, CDR2 YSYEKL. Trimming cost V 4 bases and J 4 bases, with 10 bases left between them. The CDR3: CASSPGVSTGELFF. CDR3 DNA sequence: TGCGCCAGCAGCCCAGGTGTCTCCACCGGGGAGCTGTTTTTT.

The chain employs TRBV28 and TRBJ2-3, with TRBD2 identical over 7 bases. This CDR3 is 16 amino acids long. The ends lost 8 bases at V and 0 bases at J; junction bases unmatched: 11. CDR1 MDHEN and CDR2 SYDVKM come from the germline V gene. The CDR3 spells CASAAAGVPSTDTQYF. Written as DNA, the CDR3 is TGTGCCAGCGCAGCCGCGGGGGTTCCTAGCACAGATACGCAGTATTTT.

The rearrangement uses TRBV20-1 and TRBJ2-3; TRBD2 agrees at 10 bases. The CDR3 runs 16 residues. Germline V gene sequence: CDR1 DFQATT, CDR2 SNEGSKA (reference sequence). The V gene end was trimmed by 3 bases and the J gene end by 0 bases; junction bases not matched to a gene: 6. For the CDR3, the DNA is TGCAGTGCTAGGGCCTTGACTAGCGGGAGCACAGATACGCAGTATTTT. Residues: CSARALTSGSTDTQYF.

This chain connects TRBV6-5 to TRBJ2-5; D remains ambiguous. Per germline, CDR1 MNHEY and CDR2 SVGAGI. This CDR3 contains 13 residues. Between the trimmed V and J ends, which lost 0 bases and 7 bases, there was a span of 9 bases. CDR3 coding DNA: TGTGCCAGCAGTTACTCGGATGTGGGGACCCAGTACTTC. Translating it yields CASSYSDVGTQYF.

This sequence joins TRBV6-6 and TRBJ2-1; the D is unclear. The CDR3 has 14 residues. Germline values: CDR1 MNHNY, CDR2 SVGAGI (reference sequence). V shed 0 bases and J shed 13 bases, with 16 bases lying between them. CDR3 region: CASSYSGRKETQFF. The CDR3 coding sequence is TGTGCCAGCAGTTACTCCGGAAGAAAGGAGACCCAGTTCTTC.

This clonotype was seen a handful of times. The CDR3 reads CASSWTGGEETQYF. The CDR3 nucleotides read TGTGCCAGCAGTTGGACAGGGGGCGAAGAGACCCAGTACTTC. This chain joins TRBV12-3 or TRBV12-4 and TRBJ2-5; TRBD1 matches 11 bases. This CDR3 has 14 amino acids. Unmatched junction bases numbered 1, after V lost 4 bases and J lost 3 bases.